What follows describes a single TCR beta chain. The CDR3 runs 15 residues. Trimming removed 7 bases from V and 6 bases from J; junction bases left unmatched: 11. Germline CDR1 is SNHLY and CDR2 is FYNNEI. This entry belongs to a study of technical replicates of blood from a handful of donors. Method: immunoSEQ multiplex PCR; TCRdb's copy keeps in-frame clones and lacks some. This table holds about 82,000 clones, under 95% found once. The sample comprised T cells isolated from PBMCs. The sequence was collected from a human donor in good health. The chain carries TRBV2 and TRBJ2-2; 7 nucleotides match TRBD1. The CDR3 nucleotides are TGTGCCAGCAAGGGACAGCCGGGAATATCCGGGGAGCTGTTTTTT. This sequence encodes CASKGQPGISGELFF.